This T cell receptor beta chain was found in a study of T cell responses to AZD1222 COVID-19 vaccine. Study-level findings and limits: A reported finding is that nearly half of spike-specific TCRs target unmutated variant regions. The donor group comprised mostly white British people and more females; the analysis possibly underestimated clonal diversity. Sampling captured repertoires only after the peak T cell response. Across spike, vaccine-associated CD4 TCRs were found, dominant at 160-218 and 743-854.

Germline loops: CDR1 SEHNR, CDR2 FQNEAQ (reference sequence). CDR3 length: 17 residues. Trimming left V 3 bases short and J 0 bases short, with 16 bases between. Here immunoSEQ multiplex PCR was the method, and the copy in TCRdb shows in-frame clones only, minus some. The data show under 150,000 clones, with approximately 84% seen just once and roughly 7.4% held by the top ten. With respect to this clone: Its cognate antigen is unknown.

The TCR was taken from an adult in good health. The chain is built from TRBV7-9 and TRBJ2-3; possibly TRBD2 for D (6 bases). The source was peripheral blood, collected on day 0 of AZD1222 vaccination. The CDR3 DNA follows: TGTGCCAGCAGCTTGACTAGACCATTCACTAGCACAGATACGCAGTATTTT. This translates into CASSLTRPFTSTDTQYF.